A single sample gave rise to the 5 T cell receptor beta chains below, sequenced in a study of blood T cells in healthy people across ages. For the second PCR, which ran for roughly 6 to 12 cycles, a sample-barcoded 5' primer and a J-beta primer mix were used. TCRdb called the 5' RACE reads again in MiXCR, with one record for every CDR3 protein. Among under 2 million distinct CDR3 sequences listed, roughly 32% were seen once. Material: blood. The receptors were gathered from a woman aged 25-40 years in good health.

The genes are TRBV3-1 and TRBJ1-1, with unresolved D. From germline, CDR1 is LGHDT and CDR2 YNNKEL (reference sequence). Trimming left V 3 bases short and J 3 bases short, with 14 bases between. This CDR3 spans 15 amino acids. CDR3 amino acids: CASSHNVPDHTEAFF. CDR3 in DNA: TGTGCCAGCAGCCACAATGTTCCTGATCACACTGAAGCTTTCTTT. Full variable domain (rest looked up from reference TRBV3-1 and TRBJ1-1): DTAVSQTPKYLVTQMGNDKSIKCEQNLGHDTMYWYKQDSKKFLKIMFSYNNKELIINETVPNRFSPKSPDKAHLNLHINSLELGDSAVYFCASSHNVPDHTEAFFGQGTRLTVV.

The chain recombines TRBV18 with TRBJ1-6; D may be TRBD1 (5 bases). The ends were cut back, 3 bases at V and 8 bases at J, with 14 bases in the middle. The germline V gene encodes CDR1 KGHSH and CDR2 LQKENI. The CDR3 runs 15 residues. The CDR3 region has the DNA TGTGCCAGCTCACCCGCGGGGCCTCCCGATTCACCCCTCCACTTT. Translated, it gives CASSPAGPPDSPLHF.

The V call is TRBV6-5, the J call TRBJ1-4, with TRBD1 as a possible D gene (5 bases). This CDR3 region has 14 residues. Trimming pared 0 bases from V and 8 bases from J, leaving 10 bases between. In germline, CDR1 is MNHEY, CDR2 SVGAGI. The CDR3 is CASSYSGDLEKLFF. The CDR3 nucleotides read TGTGCCAGCAGTTACTCGGGGGACCTCGAAAAACTGTTTTTT.

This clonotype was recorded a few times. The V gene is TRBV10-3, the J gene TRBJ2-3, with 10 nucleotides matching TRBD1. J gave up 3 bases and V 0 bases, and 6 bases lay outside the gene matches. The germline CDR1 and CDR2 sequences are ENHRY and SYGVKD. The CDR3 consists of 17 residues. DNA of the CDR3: TGTGCCATCAGTGAGTCGACCACGGGACAGGGGACAGATACGCAGTATTTT. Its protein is CAISESTTGQGTDTQYF.

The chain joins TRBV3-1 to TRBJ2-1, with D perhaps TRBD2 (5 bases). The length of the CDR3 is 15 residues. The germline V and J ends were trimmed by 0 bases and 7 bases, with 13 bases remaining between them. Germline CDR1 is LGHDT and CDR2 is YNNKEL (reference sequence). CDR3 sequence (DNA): TGTGCCAGCAGCCAAGATTATCGACTAACAAATGAGCAGTTCTTC. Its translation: CASSQDYRLTNEQFF.